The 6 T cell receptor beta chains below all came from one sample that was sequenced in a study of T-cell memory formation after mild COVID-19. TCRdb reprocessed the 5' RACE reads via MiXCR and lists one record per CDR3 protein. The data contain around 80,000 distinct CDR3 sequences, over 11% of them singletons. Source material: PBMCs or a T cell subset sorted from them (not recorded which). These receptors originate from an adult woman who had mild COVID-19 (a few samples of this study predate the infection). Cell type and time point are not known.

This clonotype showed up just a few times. In nucleotides, the CDR3 is TGCGCCAGCAGCCAAGCTGAGTCCTACAATGAGCAGTTCTTC. Translated: CASSQAESYNEQFF. V usage is TRBV4-3 and J usage is TRBJ2-1; no clear D gene. Trimming took off 1 base at V and 1 base at J, with 5 bases between the two ends. CDR3 length: 14 residues. Germline V gene data show CDR1 as LGHNA and CDR2 as YSLEER.

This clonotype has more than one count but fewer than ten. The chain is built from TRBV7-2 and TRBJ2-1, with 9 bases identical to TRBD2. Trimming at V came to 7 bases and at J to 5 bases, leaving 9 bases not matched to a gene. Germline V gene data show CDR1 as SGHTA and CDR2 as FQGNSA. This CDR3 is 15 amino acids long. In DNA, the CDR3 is TGTGCCAGCACCTTTCTTTTAGCGGGGGACAATGAGCAGTTCTTC. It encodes CASTFLLAGDNEQFF. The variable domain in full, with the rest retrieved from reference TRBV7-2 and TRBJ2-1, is GAGVSQSPSNKVTEKGKDVELRCDPISGHTALYWYRQSLGQGLEFLIYFQGNSAPDKSGLPSDRFSAERTGGSVSTLTIQRTQQEDSAVYLCASTFLLAGDNEQFFGPGTRLTVL.

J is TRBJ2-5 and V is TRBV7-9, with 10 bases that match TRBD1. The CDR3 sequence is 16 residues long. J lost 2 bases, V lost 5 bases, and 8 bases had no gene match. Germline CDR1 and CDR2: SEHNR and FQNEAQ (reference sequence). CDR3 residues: CASSGRLGQGQETQYF. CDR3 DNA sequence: TGTGCCAGCAGCGGCCGCCTGGGACAGGGGCAAGAGACCCAGTACTTC.

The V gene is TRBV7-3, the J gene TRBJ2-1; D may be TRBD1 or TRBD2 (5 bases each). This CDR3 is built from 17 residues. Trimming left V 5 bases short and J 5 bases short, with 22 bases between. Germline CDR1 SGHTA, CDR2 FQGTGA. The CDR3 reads CASSPYPGPGPDNEQFF. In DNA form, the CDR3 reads TGTGCCAGCAGCCCCTACCCCGGCCCGGGGCCAGACAATGAGCAGTTCTTC.

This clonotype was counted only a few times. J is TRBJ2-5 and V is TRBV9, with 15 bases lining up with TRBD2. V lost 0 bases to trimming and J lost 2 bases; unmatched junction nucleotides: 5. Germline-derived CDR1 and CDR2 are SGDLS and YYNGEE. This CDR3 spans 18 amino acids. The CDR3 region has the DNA TGTGCCAGCAGCGTAGCCCTCGGACTAGCGGGAGGGCAAGAGACCCAGTACTTC. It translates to CASSVALGLAGGQETQYF.

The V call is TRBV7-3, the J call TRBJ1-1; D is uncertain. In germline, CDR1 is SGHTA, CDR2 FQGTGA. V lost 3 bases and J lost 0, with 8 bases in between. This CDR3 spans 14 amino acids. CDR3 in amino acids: CASSLSDMNTEAFF. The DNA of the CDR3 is TGTGCCAGCAGCTTGTCAGACATGAACACTGAAGCTTTCTTT.